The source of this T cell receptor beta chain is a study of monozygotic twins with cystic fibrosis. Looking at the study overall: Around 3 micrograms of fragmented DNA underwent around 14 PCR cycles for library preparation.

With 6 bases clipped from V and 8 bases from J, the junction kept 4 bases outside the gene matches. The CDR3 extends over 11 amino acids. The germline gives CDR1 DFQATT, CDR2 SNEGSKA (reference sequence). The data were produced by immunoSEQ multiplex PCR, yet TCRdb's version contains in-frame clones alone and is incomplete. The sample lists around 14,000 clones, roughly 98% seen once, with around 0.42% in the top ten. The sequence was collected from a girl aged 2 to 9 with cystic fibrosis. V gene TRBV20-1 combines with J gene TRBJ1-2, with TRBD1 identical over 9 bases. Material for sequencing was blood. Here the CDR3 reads CSARTGDGYTF. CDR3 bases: TGCAGTGCCCGGACAGGGGACGGCTACACCTTC.